This T cell receptor (beta chain) was observed in a study of blood T cells in healthy people across ages. Study conclusions and caveats: Nothing was known about donor CMV status, and this possibly confounded expanded clonotype changes. With age, beta diversity per million T cells declined roughly linearly, significantly by over 35.

Primed by a sample-barcoded 5' primer and a J-beta primer mix, a second PCR proceeded for roughly 7 to 11 cycles. All cDNA molecules were each tagged by a template-switch adaptor with 12 random nucleotides. From the 5' RACE reads, TCRdb called clonotypes with MiXCR, one entry per CDR3 protein. This table holds hundreds of thousands of distinct CDR3 sequences, about half found once. This clonotype was picked up a small number of times. The antigen is undetermined. CDR1 and CDR2 (germline): SGHRS, YFSETQ. The CDR3 totals 13 residues. V dropped 3 bases and J dropped 3; count of bases not matched to a gene: 2.

The sequencing input was blood. This receptor was taken from a woman aged 60-75 years in good health. The gene calls are TRBV5-1 and TRBJ2-7; 8 positions agree with TRBD1. The CDR3 loop reads CASSSQGVYEQYF. The CDR3 nucleotides read TGCGCCAGCAGCTCACAGGGGGTCTACGAGCAGTACTTC.